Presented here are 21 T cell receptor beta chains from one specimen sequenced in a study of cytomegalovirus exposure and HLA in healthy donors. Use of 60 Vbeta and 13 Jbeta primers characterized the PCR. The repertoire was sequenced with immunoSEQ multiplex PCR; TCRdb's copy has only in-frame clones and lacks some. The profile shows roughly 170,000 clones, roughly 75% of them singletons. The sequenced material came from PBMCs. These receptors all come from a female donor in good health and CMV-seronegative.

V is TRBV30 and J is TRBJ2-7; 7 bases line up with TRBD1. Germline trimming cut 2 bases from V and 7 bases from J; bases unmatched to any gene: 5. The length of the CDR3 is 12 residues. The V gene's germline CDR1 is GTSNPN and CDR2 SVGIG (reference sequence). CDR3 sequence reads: CAWSTGAREQYF. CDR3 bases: TGTGCCTGGAGTACAGGGGCTCGTGAGCAGTACTTC. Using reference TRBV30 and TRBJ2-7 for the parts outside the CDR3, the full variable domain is SQTIHQWPATLVQPVGSPLSLECTVEGTSNPNLYWYRQAAGRGLQLLFYSVGIGQISSEVPQNLSASRPQDRQFILSSKKLLLSDSGFYLCAWSTGAREQYFGPGTRLTVT.

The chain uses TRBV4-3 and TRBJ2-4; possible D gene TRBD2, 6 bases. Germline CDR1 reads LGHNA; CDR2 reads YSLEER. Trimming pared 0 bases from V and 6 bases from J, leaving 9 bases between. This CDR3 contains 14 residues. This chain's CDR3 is CASSQDPAGNIQYF. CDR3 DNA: TGCGCCAGCAGCCAAGATCCAGCGGGAAACATTCAGTACTTC.

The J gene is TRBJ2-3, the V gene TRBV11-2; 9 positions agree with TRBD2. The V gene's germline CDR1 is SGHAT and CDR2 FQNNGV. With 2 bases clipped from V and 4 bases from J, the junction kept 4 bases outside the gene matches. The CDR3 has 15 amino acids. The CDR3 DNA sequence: TGTGCCAGCAGCTTAATTGGCGGGGGGGCAGATACGCAGTATTTT. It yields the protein CASSLIGGGADTQYF.

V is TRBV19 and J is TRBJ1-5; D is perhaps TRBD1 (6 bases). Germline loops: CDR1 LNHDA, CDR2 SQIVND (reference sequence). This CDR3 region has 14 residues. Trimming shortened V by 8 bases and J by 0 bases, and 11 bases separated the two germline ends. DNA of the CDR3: TGTGCCAGTTGCGGACAGCCTAGCAATCAGCCCCAGCATTTT. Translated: CASCGQPSNQPQHF. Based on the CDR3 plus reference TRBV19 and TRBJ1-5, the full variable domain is DGGITQSPKYLFRKEGQNVTLSCEQNLNHDAMYWYRQDPGQGLRLIYYSQIVNDFQKGDIAEGYSVSREKKESFPLTVTSAQKNPTAFYLCASCGQPSNQPQHFGDGTRLSIL.

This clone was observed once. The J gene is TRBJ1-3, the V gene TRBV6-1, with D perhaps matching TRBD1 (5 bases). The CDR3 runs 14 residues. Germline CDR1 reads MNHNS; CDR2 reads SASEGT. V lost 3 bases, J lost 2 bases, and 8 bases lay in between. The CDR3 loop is CASSDPTAGNTIYF. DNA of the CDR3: TGTGCCAGCAGTGACCCGACAGCTGGAAACACCATATATTTT.

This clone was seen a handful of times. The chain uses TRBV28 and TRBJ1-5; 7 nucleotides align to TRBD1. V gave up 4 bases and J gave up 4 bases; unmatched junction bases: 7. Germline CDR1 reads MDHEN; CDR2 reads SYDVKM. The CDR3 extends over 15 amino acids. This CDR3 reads CASSSWTGSNQPQHF. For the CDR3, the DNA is TGTGCCAGCAGTTCGTGGACAGGATCGAATCAGCCCCAGCATTTT.

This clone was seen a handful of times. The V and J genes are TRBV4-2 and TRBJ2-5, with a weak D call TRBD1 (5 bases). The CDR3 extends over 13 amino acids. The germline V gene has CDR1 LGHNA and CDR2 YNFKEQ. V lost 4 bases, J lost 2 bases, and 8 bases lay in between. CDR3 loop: CASSRDRQETQYF. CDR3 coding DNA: TGTGCCAGCAGCCGCGACAGACAAGAGACCCAGTACTTC.

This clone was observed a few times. CDR3 region: CASSGRQGKYNEQFF. In DNA form, the CDR3 reads TGTGCCAGCAGTGGCCGACAGGGTAAATACAATGAGCAGTTCTTC. The V call is TRBV25-1, the J call TRBJ2-1, with 7 bases aligning to TRBD1. Germline-derived CDR1 and CDR2 are MGHDK and SYGVNS. The junction had 7 bases not matched to a gene; V was cut back by 4 bases and J by 4 bases. The CDR3 spans 15 residues. Filled out from reference TRBV25-1 and TRBJ2-1, the complete variable domain reads EADIYQTPRYLVIGTGKKITLECSQTMGHDKMYWYQQDPGMELHLIHYSYGVNSTEKGDLSSESTVSRIRTEHFPLTLESARPSHTSQYLCASSGRQGKYNEQFFGPGTRLTVL.

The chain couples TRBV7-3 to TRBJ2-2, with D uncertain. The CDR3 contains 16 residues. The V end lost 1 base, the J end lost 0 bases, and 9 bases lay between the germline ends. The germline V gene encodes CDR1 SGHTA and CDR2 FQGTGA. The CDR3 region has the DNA TGTGCCAGCAGCTTAAATGCCGCGGCGAACACCGGGGAGCTGTTTTTT. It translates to CASSLNAAANTGELFF.

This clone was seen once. The CDR3 DNA follows: TGTGCCAGCAGCTTGACGGCGGGGGGCCGGTACGAGCAGTACTTC. Its protein product is CASSLTAGGRYEQYF. The genes are TRBV7-9 and TRBJ2-7; 8 bases agree with TRBD2. The germline V gene has CDR1 SEHNR and CDR2 FQNEAQ (reference sequence). V was pared by 3 bases and J by 4 bases, with 8 bases of the junction left unmatched. The CDR3 runs 15 residues. Full variable domain (outside the CDR3, taken from reference TRBV7-9 and TRBJ2-7): DTGVSQNPRHKITKRGQNVTFRCDPISEHNRLYWYRQTLGQGPEFLTYFQNEAQLEKSRLLSDRFSAERPKGSFSTLEIQRTEQGDSAMYLCASSLTAGGRYEQYFGPGTRLTVT.

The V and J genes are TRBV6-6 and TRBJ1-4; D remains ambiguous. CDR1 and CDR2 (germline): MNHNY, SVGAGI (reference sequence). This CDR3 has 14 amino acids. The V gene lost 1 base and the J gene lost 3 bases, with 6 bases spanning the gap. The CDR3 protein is CASSYYGPNEKLFF. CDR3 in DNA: TGTGCCAGCAGTTACTATGGCCCTAATGAAAAACTGTTTTTT.

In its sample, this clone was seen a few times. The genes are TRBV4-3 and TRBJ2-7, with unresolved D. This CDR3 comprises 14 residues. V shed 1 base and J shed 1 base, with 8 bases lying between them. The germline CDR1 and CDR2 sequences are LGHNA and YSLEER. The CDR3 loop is CASSQVGSSYEQYF. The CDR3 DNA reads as TGCGCCAGCAGCCAAGTCGGGTCATCCTACGAGCAGTACTTC.

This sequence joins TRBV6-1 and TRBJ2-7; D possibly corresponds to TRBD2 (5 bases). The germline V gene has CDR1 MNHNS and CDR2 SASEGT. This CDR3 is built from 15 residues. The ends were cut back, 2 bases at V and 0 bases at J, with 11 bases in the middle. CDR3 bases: TGTGCCAGCAGTGAACTTATGGGGAGCTCCTACGAGCAGTACTTC. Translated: CASSELMGSSYEQYF.

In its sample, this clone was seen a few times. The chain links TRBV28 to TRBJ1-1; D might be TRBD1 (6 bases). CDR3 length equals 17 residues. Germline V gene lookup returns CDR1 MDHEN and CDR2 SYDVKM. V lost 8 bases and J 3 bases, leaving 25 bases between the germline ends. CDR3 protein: CASGSLSRGRGDTEAFF. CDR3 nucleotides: TGTGCCAGCGGGTCTCTCTCTAGGGGCAGGGGAGACACTGAAGCTTTCTTT. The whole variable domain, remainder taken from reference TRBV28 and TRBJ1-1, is DVKVTQSSRYLVKRTGEKVFLECVQDMDHENMFWYRQDPGLGLRLIYFSYDVKMKEKGDIPEGYSVSREKKERFSLILESASTNQTSMYLCASGSLSRGRGDTEAFFGQGTRLTVV.

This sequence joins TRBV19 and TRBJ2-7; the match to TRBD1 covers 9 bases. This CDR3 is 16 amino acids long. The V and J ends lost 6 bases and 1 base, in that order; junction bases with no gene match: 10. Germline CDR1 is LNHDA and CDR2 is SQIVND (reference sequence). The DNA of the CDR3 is TGTGCCAGTAGAGACACAGGGGGCAAGAATTCCTACGAGCAGTACTTC. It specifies CASRDTGGKNSYEQYF. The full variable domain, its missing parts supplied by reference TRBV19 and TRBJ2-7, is DGGITQSPKYLFRKEGQNVTLSCEQNLNHDAMYWYRQDPGQGLRLIYYSQIVNDFQKGDIAEGYSVSREKKESFPLTVTSAQKNPTAFYLCASRDTGGKNSYEQYFGPGTRLTVT.

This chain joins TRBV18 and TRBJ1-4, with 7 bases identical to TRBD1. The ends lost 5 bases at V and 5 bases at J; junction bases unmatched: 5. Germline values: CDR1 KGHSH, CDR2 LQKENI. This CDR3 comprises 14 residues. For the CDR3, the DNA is TGTGCCAGCTCATTCGACAGGGTCAATGAAAAACTGTTTTTT. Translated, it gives CASSFDRVNEKLFF.

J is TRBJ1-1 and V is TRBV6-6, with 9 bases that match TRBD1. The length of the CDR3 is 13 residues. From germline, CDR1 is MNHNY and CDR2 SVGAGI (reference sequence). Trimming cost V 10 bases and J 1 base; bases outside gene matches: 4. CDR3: CATRDRENTEAFF. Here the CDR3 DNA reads TGTGCCACCCGGGACAGGGAGAACACTGAAGCTTTCTTT.

CDR3 loop: CASGGRDTQYF. The CDR3 nucleotides are TGTGCCAGCGGGGGGAGGGATACGCAGTATTTT. The chain joins TRBV28 to TRBJ2-3; D possibly corresponds to TRBD2 (6 bases). Germline-derived CDR1 and CDR2 are MDHEN and SYDVKM. The CDR3 is 11 residues long. V shed 8 bases and J shed 6 bases, with 9 bases lying between them.

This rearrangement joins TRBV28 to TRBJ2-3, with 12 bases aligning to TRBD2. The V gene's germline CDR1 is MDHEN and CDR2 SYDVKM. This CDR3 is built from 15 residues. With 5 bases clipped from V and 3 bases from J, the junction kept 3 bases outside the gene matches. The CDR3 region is CASSPGLAGTDTQYF. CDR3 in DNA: TGTGCCAGCAGTCCCGGACTAGCGGGGACAGATACGCAGTATTTT.

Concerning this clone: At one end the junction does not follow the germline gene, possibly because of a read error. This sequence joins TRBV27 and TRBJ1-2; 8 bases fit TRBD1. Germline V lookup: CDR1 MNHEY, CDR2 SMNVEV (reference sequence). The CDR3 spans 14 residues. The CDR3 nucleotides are TGTGCCAGCAGTCCTACTCAGGGGGCGTATGGCCACACCTTC. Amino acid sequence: CASSPTQGAYGHTF.

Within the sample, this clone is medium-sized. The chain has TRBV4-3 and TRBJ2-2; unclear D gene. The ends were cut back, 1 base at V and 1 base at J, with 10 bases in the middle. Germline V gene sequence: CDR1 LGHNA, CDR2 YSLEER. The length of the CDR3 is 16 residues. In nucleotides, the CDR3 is TGCGCCAGCAGCCAAGGTCACCAGCGGAACACCGGGGAGCTGTTTTTT. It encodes CASSQGHQRNTGELFF.